Listed below are T cell receptor beta chains from one sample, sequenced in a study of regulatory T cells in long-lasting Graves disease. In TCRdb, the multiplex PCR reads were re-called with MiXCR into one record per CDR3 protein. The data show a few hundred thousand distinct CDR3 sequences, over 15% seen once. Another study also made use of these data, one on T cells in Graves' hyperthyroidism and ophthalmopathy.

Specimen: peripheral blood mononuclear cells (PBMCs), collected at new diagnosis, from a patient treated with antithyroid drugs. The source is a man aged 35-49 years with Graves disease. The CDR3 runs from the conserved cysteine through the conserved F or W.

len	v_gene	j_gene	CDR3aa
15	TRBV29-1	TRBJ2-5	CSVGGIQGALETQYF
16	TRBV5-1	TRBJ1-6	CASTPRAPYYNSPLHF
15	TRBV28	TRBJ1-1	CASSLGGVRNAEAFF
14	TRBV7-9	TRBJ2-1	CASSVDWTSDEQFF
15	TRBV20-1	TRBJ1-1	CSARGPLRENTEAFF
15	TRBV30	TRBJ1-3	CAWSVRQGHGNTIYF
14	TRBV11-3	TRBJ1-2	CASTGQGANYGYTF
15	TRBV11-3	TRBJ2-7	CASSLNAGGIYEQYF
14	TRBV12-3/TRBV12-4	TRBJ1-1	CASKDYRVNTEAFF
14	TRBV7-9	TRBJ1-1	CASSLLGVATEAFF
13	TRBV11-3	NA	CASSQSHYNEQYF
13	TRBV3-1	TRBJ1-1	CASSQNGGTEAFF
14	TRBV19	TRBJ2-1	CASLAGAGLDEQFF